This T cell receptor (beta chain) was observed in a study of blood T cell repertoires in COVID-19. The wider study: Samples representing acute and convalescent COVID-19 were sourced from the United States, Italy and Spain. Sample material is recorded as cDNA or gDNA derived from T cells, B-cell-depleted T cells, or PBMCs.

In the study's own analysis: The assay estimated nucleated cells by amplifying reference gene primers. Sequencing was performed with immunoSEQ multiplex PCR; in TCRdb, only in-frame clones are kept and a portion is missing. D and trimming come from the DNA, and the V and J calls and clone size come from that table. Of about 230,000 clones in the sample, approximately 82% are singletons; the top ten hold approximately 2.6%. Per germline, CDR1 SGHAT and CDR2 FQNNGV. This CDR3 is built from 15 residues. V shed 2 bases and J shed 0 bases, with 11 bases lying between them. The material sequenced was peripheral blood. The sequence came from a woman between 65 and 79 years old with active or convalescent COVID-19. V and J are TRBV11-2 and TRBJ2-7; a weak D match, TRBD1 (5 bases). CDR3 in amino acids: CASSLHQGSSYEQYF. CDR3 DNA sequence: TGTGCCAGCAGCTTACATCAGGGATCCTCCTACGAGCAGTACTTC.